These 25 T cell receptor beta chains share one sample of origin, sequenced in a study of T-cell reconstitution after alpha-beta-depleted transplantation in children (dated by TCRdb to the mid-2010s). Libraries were prepared through PCR. TCRdb records Illumina HiSeq 2500 as the sequencer. Molecular barcoding was employed in the preparation of TCR libraries, with unique molecular identifiers being used to normalize TCRbeta repertoire quantification. TCRdb redid the processing of the public reads, applying fastp at Q25 and MiXCR, and retained in-frame beta chains. All rows with the same CDR3 protein become a single entry with the most common DNA and genes. This sample holds approximately 640,000 distinct CDR3 sequences; over 15% were observed only once. The ten largest clones represent 1.1% of the sample. The sample here was PBMCs from the stem cell graft donor, taken from the stem cell graft. The source of these receptors is a human donor who donated a stem cell graft to a child with acute myeloid leukemia.

This clonotype was seen repeatedly, ten times or more. J is TRBJ2-5 and V is TRBV12-3 or TRBV12-4; TRBD1 agrees at 7 bases. The CDR3 is 14 residues long. V shed 7 bases, J shed 5 bases, and the junction held 10 bases outside the gene matches. Here the CDR3 DNA reads TGTGCCAGCACTCTGACAGGGAGTACGGAGACCCAGTACTTC. It codes for CASTLTGSTETQYF.

The rearrangement joins TRBV5-6 to TRBJ1-1; a weak D match, TRBD1 (5 bases). The CDR3 is made up of 13 amino acids. V was pared by 4 bases and J by 4 bases, with 11 bases between. Germline lookup yields CDR1 SGHDT and CDR2 YYEEEE. CDR3 sequence (DNA): TGTGCCAGCAGCCGCGGGGCACCCACTGAAGCTTTCTTT. Residues: CASSRGAPTEAFF.

This clonotype was seen a few times. V is TRBV24-1 and J is TRBJ2-1, with D unclear. From germline, CDR1 is KGHDR and CDR2 SFDVKD. The CDR3 contains 12 residues. V was trimmed by 1 base and J by 14 bases, leaving 11 bases between them. The CDR3 bases are TGTGCCACCAGTGATTTTGGAAAAAGGGAGTTCTTC. Protein: CATSDFGKREFF.

The rearrangement links TRBV20-1 to TRBJ2-7; 9 positions match TRBD2. The CDR3 totals 16 residues. The J segment lost 2 bases and the V segment lost 0 bases, leaving 8 bases of the junction unmatched. The germline V gene has CDR1 DFQATT and CDR2 SNEGSKA (reference sequence). CDR3 in amino acids: CSAREIGAGGPYEQYF. The DNA of the CDR3 is TGCAGTGCTAGAGAGATAGGAGCGGGGGGCCCCTACGAGCAGTACTTC.

Ten or more counts support this clonotype. The chain has TRBV12-3 or TRBV12-4 and TRBJ2-7; possible D gene TRBD1, 7 bases. The CDR3 totals 15 residues. The V end lost 7 bases, the J end lost 6 bases, and 22 bases lay between the germline ends. The CDR3 DNA sequence: TGTGCCAGCACCAAGGAGGGGGGACAGCCGGCCGAGCAGTACTTC. Amino acids: CASTKEGGQPAEQYF.

This clonotype was seen ten or more times. The rearrangement links TRBV30 to TRBJ2-7; 7 nucleotides line up with TRBD1. CDR1 is GTSNPN and CDR2 is SVGIG in the germline V gene (reference sequence). With V trimmed by 2 bases and J by 2 bases, 6 bases remained unmatched. The CDR3 sequence is 14 residues long. CDR3 region: CAWSWTGVAYEQYF. The CDR3 nucleotides are TGTGCCTGGAGTTGGACAGGTGTGGCCTACGAGCAGTACTTC.

This clonotype was counted between two and nine times. The chain employs TRBV7-2 and TRBJ2-1; the D gene could be TRBD1 or TRBD2 (5 bases each). V lost 4 bases and J lost 8, with 12 bases in between. The CDR3 spans 13 residues. Germline CDR1 is SGHTA and CDR2 is FQGNSA. The DNA for the CDR3 is TGTGCCAGCAGCTATGGGGGAATCGATGAGCAGTTCTTC. Protein product: CASSYGGIDEQFF.

This clonotype came up many times. The CDR3 coding sequence is TGCAGTGCTCCCACAGGGGCCAGGTACGAGCAGTACTTC. It yields the protein CSAPTGARYEQYF. This chain uses TRBV20-1 with TRBJ2-7; 7 nucleotides match TRBD1. CDR1 and CDR2 (germline): DFQATT, SNEGSKA (reference sequence). V trimming: 5 bases; J trimming: 4 bases; junction bases outside the gene matches: 8. The CDR3 spans 13 residues.

This clonotype was seen a few times. The chain employs TRBV7-9 and TRBJ1-5, with 7 bases lining up with TRBD1. The germline V gene encodes CDR1 SEHNR and CDR2 FQNEAQ (reference sequence). Trimming cost V 3 bases and J 5 bases; bases outside gene matches: 7. CDR3 size: 15 residues. As DNA, the CDR3 is TGTGCCAGCAGCTTGGGGACAGCTGAGCATCAGCCCCAGCATTTT. Its translation: CASSLGTAEHQPQHF.

Concerning this clonotype: This may come from a read error, since a much larger clone is one base off. The genes are TRBV20-1 and TRBJ2-3, with no clear D. Trimming shortened V by 8 bases and J by 2 bases, and 11 bases separated the two germline ends. The CDR3 loop spans 12 amino acids. Per germline, CDR1 DFQATT and CDR2 SNEGSKA (reference sequence). The DNA of the CDR3 is TGCAGTACGTACAGCGCCACAGATACGCAGTATTTT. Translation: CSTYSATDTQYF.

This clonotype was picked up a small number of times. The chain recombines TRBV4-3 with TRBJ2-2; maybe TRBD2 (5 bases). This CDR3 spans 13 amino acids. Germline V gene sequence: CDR1 LGHNA, CDR2 YSLEER. Trimming cost V 4 bases and J 8 bases, with 11 bases left between them. The CDR3 DNA reads TGCGCCAGCAGCCTAAAGCCGGGGGGGGAGCTGTTTTTT. Protein: CASSLKPGGELFF.

This clonotype was seen at least ten times. The rearrangement joins TRBV7-9 to TRBJ1-1, with 9 positions matching TRBD1. Germline trimming cut 5 bases from V and 5 bases from J; bases unmatched to any gene: 3. Germline CDR1 SEHNR, CDR2 FQNEAQ (reference sequence). The CDR3 spans 13 residues. The CDR3 nucleotides read TGTGCCAGCAGCACGACAGGGGGAACTGAAGCTTTCTTT. Protein: CASSTTGGTEAFF.

This clonotype came up many times. The rearrangement links TRBV24-1 to TRBJ1-1; D is ambiguous. V lost 2 bases, J lost 1 base, and 10 bases lay in between. The length of the CDR3 is 15 residues. In germline, CDR1 is KGHDR, CDR2 SFDVKD. For the CDR3, the DNA is TGTGCCACCAGTGATTCCGTAGGAGCGAACACTGAAGCTTTCTTT. Encoded protein: CATSDSVGANTEAFF.

This clonotype was found many times. CDR3 DNA: TGTGCCAGCAGCTTGTATCGGGGGGGCAGGAATGAGCAGTTCTTC. Translating gives CASSLYRGGRNEQFF. This rearrangement joins TRBV5-8 to TRBJ2-1; 8 bases line up with TRBD2. Per the germline V gene, CDR1 is SGHTS and CDR2 is YDEGEE. V was clipped by 1 base and J by 7 bases; unmatched bases: 7. The CDR3 runs 15 residues.

The rearrangement links TRBV20-1 to TRBJ1-5; D unresolved. The CDR3 is 15 amino acids. Germline CDR1 is DFQATT and CDR2 is SNEGSKA (reference sequence). Trimming removed 1 base at V and 0 bases at J, with 10 bases between. Here the CDR3 DNA reads TGCAGTGCTAGAGGGGCCAGTAATAGCAATCAGCCCCAGCATTTT. Translation gives CSARGASNSNQPQHF.

This clonotype was seen a handful of times. CDR3 nucleotide sequence: TGTGCCAGCGGACAGGGCATTGAAGCTTTCTTT. It translates to CASGQGIEAFF. J is TRBJ1-1 and V is TRBV7-9, with 8 bases identical to TRBD1. This CDR3 has 11 residues. CDR1 is SEHNR, CDR2 FQNEAQ, per germline (reference sequence). With 8 bases clipped from V and 7 bases from J, the junction kept 3 bases outside the gene matches.

In regard to this clonotype: Compared with germline, one end of the junction differs, possibly owing to a read error. The rearrangement uses TRBV7-2 and TRBJ2-2, with TRBD2 identical over 10 bases. The CDR3 length is 16 residues. Germline V gives CDR1 SGHTA, CDR2 FQGNSA. CDR3 DNA: TGTGCCAGCAGCCTCGGACTAGCGGCTTTCACCGGGCAGCTGTTTTTT. This translates into CASSLGLAAFTGQLFF.

At least ten counts were recorded for this clonotype. The genes are TRBV20-1 and TRBJ2-5, with TRBD2 matching 10 bases. Germline CDR1 DFQATT, CDR2 SNEGSKA (reference sequence). The CDR3 has 15 residues. Germline trimming cut 4 bases from V and 4 bases from J; bases unmatched to any gene: 9. CDR3 bases: TGCAGTGCTATCGTTGTGGCTAGCGGGGGAGAGACCCAGTACTTC. Protein: CSAIVVASGGETQYF.

At least ten counts were recorded for this clonotype. CDR3 sequence reads: CASSVGTGTSEQYF. CDR3 DNA: TGTGCCAGCAGCGTGGGGACAGGGACTAGCGAGCAGTACTTC. The chain has TRBV9 and TRBJ2-7, with D possibly TRBD1 on 9 matching bases. V was clipped by 2 bases and J by 6 bases, with 15 bases between them. Looked up from germline, CDR1 is SGDLS and CDR2 is YYNGEE. The CDR3 covers 14 residues.

The V gene is TRBV4-3, the J gene TRBJ1-2, with 7 nucleotides matching TRBD1. CDR1 is LGHNA, CDR2 YSLEER, per germline. Germline trimming cut 0 bases from V and 8 bases from J; bases unmatched to any gene: 21. This CDR3 is built from 19 residues. CDR3 protein: CASSQERQGLASPAGGYTF. The CDR3 DNA reads TGCGCCAGCAGCCAAGAGCGACAGGGTTTAGCCTCCCCTGCCGGCGGCTACACCTTC.

This clonotype was observed many times. The V gene is TRBV20-1, the J gene TRBJ1-4; TRBD1 might be the D (6 bases). The CDR3 covers 17 residues. Germline V gives CDR1 DFQATT, CDR2 SNEGSKA (reference sequence). Deletions cut 0 bases from V and 5 bases from J, with 19 bases between. CDR3 region: CSARDVQQGRLNEKLFF. DNA of the CDR3: TGCAGTGCTAGAGACGTTCAACAGGGTCGGCTAAATGAAAAACTGTTTTTT.

DNA for the CDR3: TGTGCCAGCAGCTCCGAGCGGGACAGATTGGTTGGCAACTATGGCTACACCTTC. It is translated as CASSSERDRLVGNYGYTF. The V and J genes are TRBV11-2 and TRBJ1-2, with 7 bases aligning to TRBD1. Trimming took 4 bases from V and 2 from J; bases not matched to a gene: 16. In germline, CDR1 is SGHAT, CDR2 FQNNGV. This CDR3 has 18 amino acids.

This clonotype occurred many times. The chain couples TRBV9 to TRBJ1-1; no clear D gene. The germline CDR1 and CDR2 sequences are SGDLS and YYNGEE. V lost 3 bases and J lost 8, with 11 bases in between. The CDR3 has 12 amino acids. This CDR3 reads CASSAYPDEAFF. DNA of the CDR3: TGTGCCAGCAGCGCCTACCCCGACGAAGCTTTCTTT.

This rearrangement joins TRBV7-9 to TRBJ1-5; no clear D gene. The CDR3 length is 17 residues. Germline loops: CDR1 SEHNR, CDR2 FQNEAQ (reference sequence). V dropped 1 base and J dropped 0 bases, with 13 bases sitting between them. CDR3 DNA: TGTGCCAGCAGCTTAGTCCATTCCGGGATTAGCAATCAGCCCCAGCATTTT. Translated: CASSLVHSGISNQPQHF.

This clonotype turned up a few times. The chain has TRBV7-2 and TRBJ1-6; D is possibly TRBD1 (6 bases). The ends were cut back, 8 bases at V and 9 bases at J, with 14 bases in the middle. There are 13 residues in the CDR3. Looked up from germline, CDR1 is SGHTA and CDR2 is FQGNSA. The CDR3 loop reads CASGDRSSSPLHF. Written as DNA, the CDR3 is TGTGCCAGCGGTGACAGGTCCAGTTCACCCCTCCACTTT.